The T cell receptor beta chain under discussion was sequenced for a study of blood T cell repertoires in COVID-19 (TCRdb year 2020). About the investigation overall: Collaborator samples came from the United States, Italy and Spain and covered acute and convalescent phases of COVID-19. Subjects who had been exposed to COVID-19, were actively infected with it, or had recovered from it provided the deeply sampled blood TCRbeta repertoires that made up the dataset. The samples were drawn from two sources: the first 160 participants of the ongoing ImmuneRACE study, and fewer than 1,500 subjects contributed by 6 global collaborators. A de-identified subject ID, COVID-19 status, age in years and sex were almost always included in the sample metadata. The prospective study material was composed of cDNA or gDNA derived from T cells, B-cell-depleted T cells, or PBMCs. Where HLA class I and class II types were available, the types were taken from metadata supplied by the sample provider, not from assay-based typing. The repertoires were released in a freely available public database meant as a resource for research on the immune response to SARS-CoV-2.

The research as a whole found: Clinical and demographic metadata were provided uncurated, with the amount varying by source and participant.

Sequences SGHVS (CDR1) and FQNEAQ (CDR2) are obtained from the germline V gene. The cysteine opens and the phenylalanine closes a CDR3 of 15 amino acids. The entry retains the CDR3 DNA only, 45 bases that are in frame from base 1. Trimming takes 1 base from V and 3 bases from J, and the germline ends sit 13 bases apart. As concerns this clone: Its antigen remains unidentified. Base quality data are lacking; no much larger clone is found one base away.

The immunoSEQ Assay, a bias-controlled multiplex PCR, was used to amplify TCRbeta CDR3 regions from genomic DNA. Regarding the original processing steps: Nucleated cell counts per sample were estimated from amplification of reference gene primers within the assay. Sequence reads were collapsed and filtered to measure the absolute abundance of every unique TCRbeta CDR3 rearrangement. For each sample, productive Simpson clonality was calculated as the square root of Simpson's diversity index across productive rearrangements. What TCRdb holds here is the immuneACCESS table cut down to in-frame rearrangements. Part of the clones is not present; checked against another copy, under half of the missing clones reflect an unresolved V gene, and the others are unexplained. The V and J calls and clone size were taken over from that table, and D and trimming were inferred from the DNA. The sample profile shows 100,000 to 150,000 clones; approximately 86% of them were found once. Of the sample, about 2.5% falls within the top ten clones.

Participants in the prospective study were enrolled through a virtual design, were aged roughly 18 to 90 years, and lived in approximately 24 United States geographic areas. In the prospective study, cohorts were assigned on the basis of participant-reported clinical history obtained from a screening survey and a study questionnaire. Recovered participants in ImmuneRACE Cohort 3 were defined by two consecutive negative NP/OP PCR tests, clearance by a healthcare professional, or resolution of symptoms. Each participant in the prospective study had whole blood, serum and a nasopharyngeal or oropharyngeal swab collected by mobile phlebotomists. Participants in the prospective study had the option to provide additional blood draws and questionnaires over a roughly 2-month period. Blood samples from the prospective study were shipped frozen or at room temperature prior to DNA extraction.

Source material: PBMCs or T cells enriched from blood (not recorded which). The origin of this receptor is a woman aged 45-65 years who had recovered from COVID-19. In this chain, TRBV7-8 is recombined with TRBJ2-7; perhaps TRBD2 is the D gene, with 5 bases matching. This receptor has the CDR3 CASSLGSGVSYEQYF. The sequenced DNA is TGTGCCAGCAGCTTAGGGTCCGGGGTGAGCTACGAGCAGTACTTC.